This record concerns one TCR beta chain sequence. The antigen is unknown. This table comes from immunoSEQ multiplex PCR, and its TCRdb copy is limited to in-frame clones, with some not included. The sample lists 65,000 to 80,000 clones, almost 97% seen once, with 1.5% to 2% in the top ten. The sample originates from a study of T cell clonotyping in hematopoietic cell transplantation. General study points: After transplant, recipient diversity fell while pathologically expanded clonotypes grew through day 180.

Time point indicated: recipient sample about 28 days before transplant, after cytoreduction. The CDR3 has 16 amino acids. Germline assignment: CDR1 SGHNT and CDR2 YENEEA. Deletions cut 4 bases from V and 0 bases from J, with 10 bases between. This chain joins TRBV11-3 and TRBJ2-6; D is perhaps TRBD2 (5 bases). This clonotype originated in a woman aged 50 to 65 with acute myeloid leukemia. Some clones in this sample may be carry-over from other donors' samples. Sample: peripheral blood mononuclear cells, taken before stem cell transplant. The CDR3 reads CASSSRVGSGANVLTF. The CDR3 coding sequence is TGTGCCAGCAGCTCGAGGGTTGGCTCTGGGGCCAACGTCCTGACTTTC.